Sequencing of this T cell receptor beta chain was carried out in a study of shared clonotypes between healthy human individuals. The protocol was immunoSEQ multiplex PCR, while the TCRdb copy is restricted to in-frame clones and leaves out a portion. The sample includes about 2.1 million clones, over 85% of them seen just once. The study, taken as a whole, reports: Represented diversity, genetic and exposure-history alike, was limited by few donors.

Germline V gene lookup returns CDR1 SEHNR and CDR2 FQNEAQ (reference sequence). This CDR3 has 15 residues. Trimming cost V 3 bases and J 2 bases, with 14 bases left between them. As for this clone: The antigen is unknown.

Naive CD8 populations comprised CD45RO-negative cells positively selected for CCR7, excluding terminally differentiated effector memory CD45RA+ cells. This TCR came from a man aged 18 to 35 in good health. Some clones in this sample may be carry-over from other donors' samples. This chain connects TRBV7-9 to TRBJ2-7, with D possibly TRBD2 on 7 matching bases. The sequenced material came from naive CD8+ T cells from PBMCs. CDR3 region: CASSFTQGGTYEQYF. The CDR3 nucleotides read TGTGCCAGCAGCTTCACACAGGGAGGGACCTACGAGCAGTACTTC.